The next 18 T cell receptor beta chains were all read from a single sample in a study of regulatory T cells in long-lasting Graves disease. The sample's time point: newly diagnosed GD, antithyroid drugs for less than 3 months. Isolated PBMC RNA provided the starting material for the TCR library. Sequencing libraries for TCR beta were prepared with iRepertoire HTBI primers and Arm-PCR of CDR3 regions. One entry per CDR3 protein, called by TCRdb with MiXCR from the multiplex PCR reads. This table holds 240,000 or so distinct CDR3 sequences, over 20% found once. The input for sequencing was peripheral blood mononuclear cells (PBMCs), taken at new diagnosis, from a patient treated with antithyroid drugs. Every receptor here comes from a female donor with Graves disease.

The sample holds a few counts of this clonotype. The J gene is TRBJ1-2, the V gene TRBV29-1; D call uncertain. Per the germline V gene, CDR1 is SQVTM and CDR2 is ANQGSEA. Trimming took off 3 bases at V and 8 bases at J, with 7 bases between the two ends. The CDR3 totals 10 residues. The CDR3 nucleotides are TGCAGCGTTGATCAAAACGGCTACACCTTC. Encoded protein: CSVDQNGYTF.

The chain carries TRBV30 and TRBJ1-1; 7 nucleotides align to TRBD1. J gave up 8 bases and V 3 bases, and 6 bases lay outside the gene matches. Germline loops: CDR1 GTSNPN, CDR2 SVGIG (reference sequence). The CDR3 loop spans 12 amino acids. CDR3 DNA: TGTGCCTGGAGAACCCGACAGGGAGAAGCTTTCTTT. Translation: CAWRTRQGEAFF.

This clonotype has ten or more counts. Mismatch with germline at one junction end may stem from a read error. The J gene is TRBJ2-3, the V gene TRBV11-2; perhaps TRBD1 as D (6 bases). The CDR3 sequence is 16 residues long. Germline lookup yields CDR1 SGHAT and CDR2 FQNNGV. CDR3 nucleotide sequence: TGCGCCAGCAGCCAAGGATCGAGGGGGTTGACAGATACGCAGTATTTT. Protein sequence: CASSQGSRGLTDTQYF. Full variable domain (remainder filled in from reference TRBV11-2 and TRBJ2-3): EAGVAQSPRYKIIEKRQSVAFWCNPISGHATLYWYQQILGQGPKLLIQFQNNGVVDDSQLPKDRFSAERLKGVDSTLKIQPAKLEDSAVYLCASSQGSRGLTDTQYFGPGTRLTVL.

This clonotype was seen many times. This chain links TRBV4-1 with TRBJ1-4; unclear D gene. V was cut by 2 bases and J by 12 bases, with 10 bases left in between. Germline V lookup: CDR1 MGHRA, CDR2 YSYEKL. The CDR3 runs 12 residues. In DNA form, the CDR3 reads TGCGCCAGCAGCCAACCTGGTGATCAACTGTTTTTT. Protein product: CASSQPGDQLFF.

The chain recombines TRBV20-1 with TRBJ2-3; the match to TRBD2 covers 8 bases. Germline CDR1 is DFQATT and CDR2 is SNEGSKA (reference sequence). J lost 1 base, V lost 5 bases, and 2 bases had no gene match. The CDR3 is made up of 13 amino acids. CDR3 nucleotide sequence: TGCAGTGCTCAAGCGGGGGGCACAGATACGCAGTATTTT. Residues: CSAQAGGTDTQYF.

Regarding this clonotype: The conserved phenylalanine or tryptophan normally closing the CDR3 is absent here, so this likely arose from a read error. The chain has TRBV29-1 and TRBJ2-1; TRBD1 matches 8 bases. The ends lost 0 bases at V and 2 bases at J; junction bases unmatched: 15. This CDR3 contains 19 residues. CDR1 is SQVTM, CDR2 ANQGSEA, per germline. The CDR3 nucleotides are TGCAGCGTTGAAGACCCAGGGGGGATGGACAGGGCGGCCTACAATGAGCAGTTCCTC. This encodes CSVEDPGGMDRAAYNEQFL.

The chain has TRBV9 and TRBJ2-1, with 7 bases fitting TRBD1. The germline gives CDR1 SGDLS, CDR2 YYNGEE. With 3 bases clipped from V and 3 bases from J, the junction kept 6 bases outside the gene matches. The length of the CDR3 is 15 residues. The CDR3 sequence: CASSARTGNYNEQFF. Written as DNA, the CDR3 is TGTGCCAGCAGCGCTCGGACAGGCAACTACAATGAGCAGTTCTTC. The variable domain in full, with the rest retrieved from reference TRBV9 and TRBJ2-1, is DSGVTQTPKHLITATGQRVTLRCSPRSGDLSVYWYQQSLDQGLQFLIQYYNGEERAKGNILERFSAQQFPDLHSELNLSSLELGDSALYFCASSARTGNYNEQFFGPGTRLTVL.

This clonotype was counted ten times or more. The chain couples TRBV6-5 to TRBJ1-5; no clear D gene. Trimming shortened V by 3 bases and J by 2 bases, and 5 bases separated the two germline ends. Germline lookup yields CDR1 MNHEY and CDR2 SVGAGI. The CDR3 contains 13 residues. The CDR3 DNA reads as TGTGCCAGCAGTTATGGGCGCAATCAGCCCCAGCATTTT. Amino acid sequence: CASSYGRNQPQHF.

As to this clonotype: This is likely an artifact of a read error, given a far larger clone one base away. The V gene is TRBV3-1, the J gene TRBJ2-3, with TRBD2 matching 9 bases. The end of the DNA is better explained by TRBJ2-5, so the J call may be wrong. Germline CDR1 is LGHDT and CDR2 is YNNKEL (reference sequence). The length of the CDR3 is 16 residues. For the CDR3, the DNA is TGTGCCAGCGGCCAAGCTCGGCTAGCGGGGCCGAGGACCCAGTACTTC. Protein product: CASGQARLAGPRTQYF.

As regards this clonotype: This may come from a read error, since a much larger clone is one base off. This chain joins TRBV6-4 and TRBJ2-2, with TRBD2 identical over 8 bases. Trimming at V came to 5 bases and at J to 1 base, leaving 0 bases not matched to a gene. CDR3 size: 14 residues. CDR1 is MRHNA, CDR2 SNTAGT, per germline. In nucleotides, the CDR3 is TGTGCCAGCAGTAGCGGGAGGAACACCGGGGAGCTGTTTTTT. It translates to CASSSGRNTGELFF.

This clonotype was observed many times. The chain recombines TRBV20-1 with TRBJ1-2; 9 nucleotides align to TRBD1. This CDR3 region has 15 residues. Germline CDR1 and CDR2: DFQATT and SNEGSKA (reference sequence). The ends lost 2 bases at V and 1 base at J; junction bases unmatched: 5. The CDR3 protein is CSARRGQGLNYGYTF. Here the CDR3 DNA reads TGCAGTGCTAGAAGGGGACAGGGACTTAACTATGGCTACACCTTC.

The CDR3 is CASSPTVNQETQYF. As DNA, the CDR3 is TGTGCCAGCAGCCCGACGGTCAATCAAGAGACCCAGTACTTC. This chain links TRBV11-2 with TRBJ2-5; D is undetermined. The CDR3 is 14 amino acids. CDR1 is SGHAT and CDR2 is FQNNGV in the germline V gene. Trimming took off 5 bases at V and 2 bases at J, with 12 bases between the two ends.

A word on this clonotype: This may arise from a read error, as a much more abundant clone is one base away. Since the CDR3 does not end with the conserved phenylalanine or tryptophan, this likely comes from a read error. V is TRBV19 and J is TRBJ2-4, with a possible D match to TRBD2 (9 bases). V lost 5 bases and J 0 bases, leaving 23 bases between the germline ends. Per germline, CDR1 LNHDA and CDR2 SQIVND (reference sequence). The CDR3 is 19 amino acids. The DNA for the CDR3 is TGTGCCAGTAGTGCCCGGGACAGGAGCGGGAGGATAGCCAAAAACATTCAGTACCTC. This sequence encodes CASSARDRSGRIAKNIQYL.

This clonotype was found many times. The chain is built from TRBV11-2 and TRBJ1-6; tentatively, D is TRBD1 (5 bases). Germline V gene sequence: CDR1 SGHAT, CDR2 FQNNGV. V lost 5 bases to trimming and J lost 6 bases, with 29 bases between them. This CDR3 has 20 residues. The CDR3, as DNA: TGTGCCAGCAGCCCAACCCCAGACACGGGGGGATCAATAGCTAATTCACCCCTCCACTTT. It encodes CASSPTPDTGGSIANSPLHF.

This clonotype was recorded at least ten times. V is TRBV7-9 and J is TRBJ2-1; 7 nucleotides align to TRBD2. The junction had 3 bases not matched to a gene; V was cut back by 0 bases and J by 13 bases. The germline CDR1 and CDR2 sequences are SEHNR and FQNEAQ (reference sequence). The CDR3 runs to 12 residues. CDR3 in DNA: TGTGCCAGCAGCTTAGCGGGACTAACCCAGTTCTTC. Translated: CASSLAGLTQFF.

This clonotype was seen repeatedly, ten times or more. The gene calls are TRBV6-2 or TRBV6-3 and TRBJ2-5, with unresolved D. The ends were cut back, 6 bases at V and 4 bases at J, with 18 bases in the middle. The CDR3 extends over 15 amino acids. Germline CDR1 MNHEY, CDR2 SVGEGT. This CDR3 reads CASRPAMGRGETQYF. In nucleotides, the CDR3 is TGTGCCAGCAGACCAGCAATGGGCCGAGGAGAGACCCAGTACTTC.

The chain is built from TRBV10-2 and TRBJ2-3; tentative D call: TRBD1 (6 bases). The ends were cut back, 6 bases at V and 4 bases at J, with 11 bases in the middle. The germline CDR1 and CDR2 sequences are WSHSY and SAAADI. The CDR3 is 13 amino acids. The CDR3 DNA is TGCGCCAGCAGCCACAGGGACCCAGATACGCAGTATTTT. This encodes CASSHRDPDTQYF.

In this sample, this clonotype turned up many times. The chain employs TRBV28 and TRBJ1-5; no reliable D call. The V gene's germline CDR1 is MDHEN and CDR2 SYDVKM. The CDR3 is made up of 15 amino acids. The V end lost 0 bases, the J end lost 1 base, and 7 bases lay between the germline ends. The CDR3 loop reads CASSLWVSSNQPQHF. The CDR3 DNA follows: TGTGCCAGCAGTTTATGGGTGAGCAGCAATCAGCCCCAGCATTTT. Filled out from reference TRBV28 and TRBJ1-5, the complete variable domain reads DVKVTQSSRYLVKRTGEKVFLECVQDMDHENMFWYRQDPGLGLRLIYFSYDVKMKEKGDIPEGYSVSREKKERFSLILESASTNQTSMYLCASSLWVSSNQPQHFGDGTRLSIL.